This T cell receptor beta chain comes out of a study of regulatory T cells in long-lasting Graves disease. Study summary: Graves' patients (newly diagnosed) had been on antithyroid drugs under 3 months.

Whole-study findings and limits: Persistent patients shared 2,700 or so public clonotypes among themselves. Newly diagnosed patients shared fewer, at about a thousand.

Both iRepertoire HTBI primers and Arm-PCR of CDR3 regions were used to build the TCR beta libraries. TCRdb ran MiXCR on the multiplex PCR reads and lists one entry per CDR3 protein. The sample shows approximately 440,000 distinct CDR3 sequences, around 15% of them seen only once. This clonotype was detected ten times or more. Its antigen is as yet unknown. The CDR3 runs 13 residues. J gave up 9 bases and V 7 bases, and 7 bases lay outside the gene matches. Time point defined: newly diagnosed GD, antithyroid drugs for less than 3 months. Following extraction of RNA from PBMCs, that RNA was used to make the TCR library. This sample was shared with a second study, whose subject was T cells in Graves' hyperthyroidism and ophthalmopathy. Per that study: It was uncontrolled infection, other autoimmune disease, pregnancy or lactation that excluded patients.

Sequencing used peripheral blood mononuclear cells (PBMCs), obtained at new diagnosis, from a patient treated with antithyroid drugs. V gene TRBV12-3 or TRBV12-4 combines with J gene TRBJ1-1, with TRBD1 matching 11 bases. This receptor was taken from a man in his forties with Graves disease. The CDR3 is CASMLGTGGKAFF. DNA for the CDR3: TGTGCCAGCATGTTAGGGACAGGGGGAAAAGCTTTCTTT.